The subject of this entry is one T cell receptor (beta chain). Its matching antigen is unknown. This may be a read error, as it is one base from a much larger clone. This entry is derived from a study of CD8+CD57+ T cells in acquired aplastic anemia. Overall study: Each DNA sample taken from sorted CD4+ and CD8+ cells came to around 3.4 ug on average.

Whole-study results and caveats: A set of twenty-nine CD8+ CDR3 sequences was shared between patients and controls, and these sequences appeared highly expressed in patients. The CD8+ Simpson's diversity of patients and controls was not significantly different.

For sequencing, patients were chosen who had shown expansion of CD8+CD57+ cells by flow cytometry. Blood sampling was performed on the patients, and none of them had received therapy by then. TCR beta VDJ and CDR3 profiling used genomic DNA as template. Via MiXCR, TCRdb re-called the reads, giving one row per CDR3 protein. Found here are roughly 180,000 distinct CDR3 sequences, almost 50% of them singletons; the top ten hold over 10%. Germline CDR1 LGHDT, CDR2 YNNKEL (reference sequence). The CDR3 length is 13 residues. V was pared by 4 bases and J by 2 bases, with 8 bases between. This sequence originates from a human donor with aplastic anemia. Material for sequencing was sorted CD4+, CD8+, or CD8+CD57+ T cells (not recorded which) from PBMCs. This sequence joins TRBV3-1 and TRBJ1-1; D not certain. CDR3 in amino acids: CASSLMVNTEAFF. DNA for the CDR3: TGTGCCAGCAGCCTCATGGTCAACACTGAAGCTTTCTTT.